This T cell receptor beta chain is from a study of CD8+CD57+ T cells in acquired aplastic anemia. With respect to this clonotype: What it recognizes is unknown. The conserved phenylalanine or tryptophan is not found at the CDR3 terminus, so this likely reflects a read error. The DNA is left out, because the CDR3 cannot be placed on it with certainty; the CDR3 is given as TCRdb lists it.

The CDR3 has 10 amino acids, counting both end residues. Looked up from germline, CDR1 is WNHNN and CDR2 is SYGVQD (reference sequence). General observations from the study: Shared by patients and controls, twenty-nine CD8+ CDR3s were abundant in patients. Simpson's diversity of CD8+ cells was not significantly different in patients compared with controls.

Selection for sequencing was limited to patients who had shown CD8+CD57+ cell expansion by flow cytometry. Severe acquired aplastic anemia was the diagnosis recorded for all patients. Blood sampling was performed on the patients, and none of them had received therapy by then. Genomic DNA served as template for TCR beta VDJ and CDR3 profiling. TCRdb analysed the reads with MiXCR anew, one entry per CDR3 protein. Of 150,000 to 200,000 distinct CDR3 sequences in the sample, around 50% are singletons; the top ten hold about an eighth. Sequencing input: sorted CD4+, CD8+, or CD8+CD57+ T cells (not recorded which) from PBMCs. The sequence came from a human donor with aplastic anemia. V and J are TRBV10-1 and TRBJ2-5; TRBD2 is taken as the D call from the table, unchecked against the DNA. CDR3 amino acids: CASSESITRM.